These 23 T cell receptor beta chains were all obtained from the same sample, sequenced in a study of CD8 T cells in Susac syndrome (dated by TCRdb to about 2019). Libraries were made using the immunoSEQ multiplex PCR assay. RNA was extracted using the RNeasy kit, and roughly 0.5 to 1 ug of the RNA was reverse transcribed with random hexamers. TCRdb handled the public reads itself, with Q25 trimming in fastp and clone calling in MiXCR, and kept productive beta chains. A single entry per CDR3 protein holds the most common genes and DNA from its merged rows. Across this sample there are some 400,000 distinct CDR3 sequences, with more than 80% seen only once. Together, the top ten hold 0.12% of the sample. Sequenced: CD8+ T cells from PBMCs. All receptors derive from a human donor with multiple sclerosis.

V and J are TRBV20-1 and TRBJ2-1; 9 bases map to TRBD2. The CDR3 loop spans 17 amino acids. Germline V gene sequence: CDR1 DFQATT, CDR2 SNEGSKA (reference sequence). V shed 6 bases and J 0 bases; nucleotides not matched to a gene: 12. The DNA of the CDR3 is TGCAGTGCGATCGGACTAGCGTCGACGATCTCCTACAATGAGCAGTTCTTC. Amino acids: CSAIGLASTISYNEQFF.

The chain carries TRBV27 and TRBJ1-2; a weak D match, TRBD1 (6 bases). Trimming cost V 6 bases and J 6 bases, with 14 bases left between them. The CDR3 contains 13 residues. From germline, CDR1 is MNHEY and CDR2 SMNVEV (reference sequence). The CDR3 sequence: CASSYARGDGYTF. DNA of the CDR3: TGTGCCAGCAGCTACGCCAGGGGCGATGGCTACACCTTC.

The CDR3 region is CASSLLVARGTEAFF. CDR3 sequence (DNA): TGTGCCAGCAGTTTATTGGTTGCCCGGGGGACTGAAGCTTTCTTT. The chain couples TRBV27 to TRBJ1-1; D may be TRBD1 (5 bases). Trimming removed 1 base at V and 5 bases at J, with 14 bases between. This CDR3 has 15 residues. The germline gives CDR1 MNHEY, CDR2 SMNVEV (reference sequence).

In this sample, this clonotype turned up once. The chain has TRBV20-1 and TRBJ2-7; D is possibly TRBD2 (6 bases). From germline, CDR1 is DFQATT and CDR2 SNEGSKA (reference sequence). V lost 6 bases and J lost 2, with 17 bases in between. This CDR3 has 14 residues. CDR3 bases: TGCAGTGCAACGAGACGGGGGAAAACCTACGAGCAGTACTTC. Translated, it gives CSATRRGKTYEQYF.

Only one count was recorded for this clonotype. This chain links TRBV30 with TRBJ2-2; no firm D call. The CDR3 covers 11 residues. Trimming removed 4 bases from V and 6 bases from J, with 6 bases in between. The germline CDR1 and CDR2 sequences are GTSNPN and SVGIG (reference sequence). CDR3 residues: CAWNGAGELFF. CDR3 sequence (DNA): TGTGCCTGGAACGGAGCCGGGGAGCTGTTTTTT.

As regards this clonotype: A junction end diverges from the germline sequence, so it may reflect a read error. The chain employs TRBV3-1 and TRBJ2-1, with D uncertain. Germline V gives CDR1 LGHDT, CDR2 YNNKEL (reference sequence). This CDR3 has 12 residues. The chain's CDR3 is CASSQVPAEQFF. CDR3 sequence (DNA): TGTGCCAGCAGTCAAGTCCCGGCTGAGCAGTTCTTC.

This chain uses TRBV29-1 with TRBJ2-3; no definite D call. This CDR3 is built from 12 residues. V was clipped by 3 bases and J by 2 bases, with 6 bases between them. The germline V gene encodes CDR1 SQVTM and CDR2 ANQGSEA. The DNA for the CDR3 is TGCAGCGTTGAGCGGAACACAGATACGCAGTATTTT. This translates into CSVERNTDTQYF.

This clonotype appeared once. V and J are TRBV20-1 and TRBJ1-5, with 8 nucleotides matching TRBD1. There are 15 residues in the CDR3. Germline V gene sequence: CDR1 DFQATT, CDR2 SNEGSKA (reference sequence). V lost 2 bases, J lost 7 bases, and 10 bases stayed unmatched. CDR3 bases: TGCAGTGCTAGATCACCCGACAGGGGACTCCAGCCCCAGCATTTT. It codes for CSARSPDRGLQPQHF.

The chain links TRBV5-1 to TRBJ2-7; D unclear. V gave up 3 bases and J gave up 7 bases, with 17 bases separating them. The CDR3 totals 14 residues. Germline values: CDR1 SGHRS, CDR2 YFSETQ. The CDR3 region has the DNA TGCGCCAGCAGCTCCTCGCCGGAGATACGAGAGCAGTACTTC. Its protein product is CASSSSPEIREQYF.

The chain links TRBV6-2 or TRBV6-3 to TRBJ1-1; tentative D call: TRBD1 (6 bases). V lost 0 bases to trimming and J lost 3 bases, with 11 bases between them. In germline, CDR1 is MNHEY, CDR2 SVGEGT. There are 15 residues in the CDR3. The CDR3 sequence: CASSYSTRGDTEAFF. DNA for the CDR3: TGTGCCAGCAGTTACTCGACTAGGGGGGACACTGAAGCTTTCTTT.

This sequence joins TRBV28 and TRBJ1-3; unclear D gene. With 5 bases removed from V and 4 bases from J, the gap between germline ends came to 9 bases. The germline CDR1 and CDR2 sequences are MDHEN and SYDVKM. This CDR3 spans 13 amino acids. The CDR3 sequence is CASSEAVGNTIYF. The CDR3 DNA reads as TGTGCCAGCAGTGAGGCAGTAGGAAACACCATATATTTT.

This clonotype was seen a handful of times. One junction end does not reproduce the germline sequence, and a read error may be involved. The chain carries TRBV5-1 and TRBJ1-2; D uncertain. The CDR3 is made up of 17 amino acids. The germline V gene encodes CDR1 SGHRS and CDR2 YFSETQ. The CDR3 protein is CASSLASGISPNYGYTF. The CDR3 DNA follows: TGCGCCAGCAGCTTGGCCTCGGGGATATCTCCTAACTATGGTTACACCTTC.

V and J are TRBV27 and TRBJ1-5; the D is unclear. Germline V lookup: CDR1 MNHEY, CDR2 SMNVEV (reference sequence). The CDR3 is made up of 14 amino acids. Deletions cut 4 bases from V and 0 bases from J, with 7 bases between. The CDR3, as DNA: TGTGCCAGCAGTTACGGGGATAGCAATCAGCCCCAGCATTTT. Its protein product is CASSYGDSNQPQHF.

V and J are TRBV7-8 and TRBJ2-1; D remains unclear. This CDR3 has 16 amino acids. Germline V lookup: CDR1 SGHVS, CDR2 FQNEAQ. Trimming took 1 base from V and 2 from J, leaving 12 bases between them. CDR3 DNA: TGTGCCAGCAGCTTAGGGGGTTTGTCAGCCTACAATGAGCAGTTCTTC. Protein sequence: CASSLGGLSAYNEQFF.

The V call is TRBV2, the J call TRBJ1-5; D gene unclear. V was pared by 7 bases and J by 4 bases, with 17 bases between. This CDR3 has 15 amino acids. In germline, CDR1 is SNHLY, CDR2 FYNNEI. The CDR3 DNA reads as TGTGCCAGCACCTCTACAGCCGAAGGAAATCAGCCCCAGCATTTT. Its protein product is CASTSTAEGNQPQHF.

Details on this clonotype: A read error may account for a junction end that differs from germline. The CDR3 here is CVSSIAYSGNQPQHF. The CDR3 DNA follows: TGTGTCAGTAGTATAGCCTACAGCGGCAATCAGCCCCAGCATTTT. V is TRBV19 and J is TRBJ1-5; D not resolved. The CDR3 covers 15 residues. Germline V gene sequence: CDR1 LNHDA, CDR2 SQIVND (reference sequence).

This chain uses TRBV28 with TRBJ1-1; D is ambiguous. The length of the CDR3 is 13 residues. Germline assignment: CDR1 MDHEN and CDR2 SYDVKM. Trimming cost V 3 bases and J 2 bases, with 7 bases left between them. The CDR3, as DNA: TGTGCCAGCAGTTTCATTACCAACACTGAAGCTTTCTTT. This translates into CASSFITNTEAFF.

In this sample, this clonotype turned up a few times. The rearrangement uses TRBV5-1 and TRBJ2-1; possible D gene TRBD2, 5 bases. CDR3 length: 15 amino acids. The ends were cut back, 4 bases at V and 0 bases at J, with 11 bases in the middle. Germline V gene lookup returns CDR1 SGHRS and CDR2 YFSETQ. The CDR3 is CASSLLEGSYNEQFF. The CDR3 DNA follows: TGCGCCAGCAGCCTACTTGAGGGCTCCTACAATGAGCAGTTCTTC.

Only one count was recorded for this clonotype. The genes are TRBV27 and TRBJ2-7; tentatively, D is TRBD1 (6 bases). Between the trimmed V and J ends, which lost 6 bases and 5 bases, there was a span of 17 bases. The CDR3 contains 14 residues. The germline V gene has CDR1 MNHEY and CDR2 SMNVEV (reference sequence). The CDR3 is CASSLIPQGHEQYF. The CDR3 region has the DNA TGTGCCAGCAGCCTAATACCACAGGGTCACGAGCAGTACTTC.

This clonotype showed up just once. The J gene is TRBJ2-1, the V gene TRBV30; the D gene is possibly TRBD2 (7 bases). Germline V CDR1 and CDR2: GTSNPN, SVGIG (reference sequence). CDR3 size: 15 residues. Between the trimmed V and J ends, which lost 2 bases and 8 bases, there was a span of 19 bases. DNA for the CDR3: TGTGCCTGGAGTATCGAGGGGGGGCTTGGGGATGAGCAGTTCTTC. As protein: CAWSIEGGLGDEQFF.

This chain joins TRBV27 and TRBJ2-3; maybe TRBD2 (7 bases). The CDR3 has 16 residues. Looked up from germline, CDR1 is MNHEY and CDR2 is SMNVEV (reference sequence). V shed 4 bases and J shed 3 bases, with 17 bases lying between them. The CDR3 spells CASSSPHREGTDTQYF. As DNA, the CDR3 is TGTGCCAGCAGTTCTCCCCACAGGGAGGGAACAGATACGCAGTATTTT.

The chain is built from TRBV5-1 and TRBJ1-1, with D uncertain. The germline CDR1 and CDR2 sequences are SGHRS and YFSETQ. Deletions cut 4 bases from V and 1 base from J, with 8 bases between. The CDR3 contains 13 residues. The CDR3 here is CASSATRNTEAFF. For the CDR3, the DNA is TGCGCCAGCAGCGCAACCCGGAACACTGAAGCTTTCTTT.

The chain is built from TRBV9 and TRBJ2-7; D not certain. Trimming pared 2 bases from V and 4 bases from J, leaving 13 bases between. The CDR3 is 14 residues long. Germline lookup yields CDR1 SGDLS and CDR2 YYNGEE. CDR3 coding DNA: TGTGCCAGCAGCGTTGACTGGGCAAATTACGAGCAGTACTTC. Its protein is CASSVDWANYEQYF.